The T cell receptor (beta chain) described here comes from a study of post-analysis software for immune sequencing data. Study in general: Secondary progressive, relapsing-remitting and progressive-relapsing multiple sclerosis were among the included disease courses. Study results and caveats: Relative to controls, patients with multiple sclerosis showed significantly lower normalized Chao1 diversity. There were roughly 5 TRBV segments more frequent in patients than controls, and TRBV5-6, TRBV5-1 and TRBV20-1 were among them.

Turning to this clonotype: What it recognizes is unknown.

Losses at the gene ends were 4 bases for V and 6 bases for J; bases not matched to a gene: 9. This CDR3 is 15 amino acids long. Looked up from germline, CDR1 is SNHLY and CDR2 is FYNNEI. TCR beta cDNA libraries included unique molecular identifiers. cDNA molecules numbering roughly 500,000 came from approximately 1 to 10 million T cells. TCRdb passed the PCR reads through MiXCR, listing each CDR3 protein once. This sample yields approximately 570,000 distinct CDR3 sequences, of which around 44% are seen a single time; more than 1.5% belongs to the top ten. Sequenced sample: blood. This chain joins TRBV2 and TRBJ1-5; 7 positions agree with TRBD1. This sequence originates from a girl between 10 and 17 years old with multiple sclerosis. CDR3 sequence: CASSVREQGSQPQHF. CDR3 in DNA: TGTGCCAGCAGTGTCCGCGAACAGGGGAGTCAGCCCCAGCATTTT.